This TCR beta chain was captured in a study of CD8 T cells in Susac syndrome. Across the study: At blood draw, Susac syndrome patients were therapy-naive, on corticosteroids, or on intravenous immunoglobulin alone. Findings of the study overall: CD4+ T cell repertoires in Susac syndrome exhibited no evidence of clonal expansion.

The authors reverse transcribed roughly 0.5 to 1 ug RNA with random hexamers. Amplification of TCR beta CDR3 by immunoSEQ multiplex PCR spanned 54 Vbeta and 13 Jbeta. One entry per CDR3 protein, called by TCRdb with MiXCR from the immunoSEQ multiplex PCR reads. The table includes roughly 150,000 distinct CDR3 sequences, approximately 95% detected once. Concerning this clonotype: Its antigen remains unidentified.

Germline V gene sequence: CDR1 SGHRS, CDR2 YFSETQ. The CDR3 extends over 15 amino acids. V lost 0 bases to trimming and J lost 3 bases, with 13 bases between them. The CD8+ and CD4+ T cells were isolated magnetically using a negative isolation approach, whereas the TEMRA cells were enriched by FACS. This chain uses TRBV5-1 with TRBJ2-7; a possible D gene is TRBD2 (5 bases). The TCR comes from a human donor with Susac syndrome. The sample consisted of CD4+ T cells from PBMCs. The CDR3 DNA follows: TGCGCCAGCAGCTTGGAGCCCGGACTCGACTACGAGCAGTACTTC. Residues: CASSLEPGLDYEQYF. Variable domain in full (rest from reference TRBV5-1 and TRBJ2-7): KAGVTQTPRYLIKTRGQQVTLSCSPISGHRSVSWYQQTPGQGLQFLFEYFSETQRNKGNFPGRFSGRQFSNSRSEMNVSTLELGDSALYLCASSLEPGLDYEQYFGPGTRLTVT.